This T cell receptor beta chain was sequenced in a study of OX40 agonist ivuxolimab in advanced cancers. Context from the whole study: The costimulatory receptor OX40 (CD134) was targeted by ivuxolimab, a fully human IgG2 agonistic monoclonal antibody. Intravenous ivuxolimab was administered to patients every 2 weeks at six dose levels: 0.01, 0.1, 0.3, 1.5, 3 and 10 mg/kg. Of the roughly 52 dose-escalation patients, hepatocellular carcinoma was present in 19, melanoma in approximately 15, renal cell carcinoma in 9 and head and neck cancer in 9. In the dose-escalation cohort, 82.7% of patients were male, and the mean age was around 60 years, with a range of about 23 to 85. Prior anti-PD-1, anti-PD-L1 or anti-CTLA-4 therapy was permitted, and checkpoint inhibitors had been received by around 40% of dose-escalation patients. Partial responses were achieved by three dose-escalation patients, of whom one had hepatocellular carcinoma and two had cutaneous melanoma. The purpose of peripheral TCRbeta sequencing was to test whether ivuxolimab changed TCR sequence diversity and led to clonal T-cell expansion. The paper describes the monotherapy dose-escalation part (N of about 52 patients) of the phase I trial of ivuxolimab. Summary of the overall study and its limitations: At doses of 0.1 to 3.0 mg/kg, clonal expansion of both CD4+ and CD8+ blood T cells was observed from baseline to week 6. After ivuxolimab, expanded clones were on average more numerous among CD8+ T cells than among CD4+ T cells. The antigen specificity of the clonally expanded peripheral T cells was not determined. Low levels of normalized T-cell clonal expansion were also seen in some patients who did not respond. In the 0.1-3.0 mg/kg groups, partial responders were among the patients with the lowest normalized peripheral clonal expansion, particularly in CD8+ T cells.

V lost 6 bases and J lost 0 bases, and the count of bases not matched to a germline gene is 0. CDR1 and CDR2, looked up from the germline V gene (reference sequence), are MNHEY and SMNVEV. The CDR3 has 14 amino acids, counting the end cysteine and phenylalanine. The CDR3 DNA has 42 bases and is translated from base 1. The trial excluded patients who had a history of autoimmune disease or were on systemic immunosuppression. Peripheral blood for TCR sequencing was drawn from every dose cohort at baseline, at cycle 4 day 1 and at cycle 7 day 1. Samples came from an open-label, multicenter, first-in-human phase I dose-escalation trial of ivuxolimab. Adults with locally advanced or metastatic melanoma, renal cell, hepatocellular, or head and neck squamous cell carcinoma were enrolled in the trial. CD4+ and CD8+ T cells were sorted separately from peripheral blood before TCR sequencing. Genomic DNA was extracted from sorted cells for sequencing of the TCRbeta CDR3 region. The immunoSEQ Assay was used for sequencing of TCRbeta CDR3 regions. Sourced from immuneACCESS, this table was stored by TCRdb with only in-frame sequences that have V and J called. A share of the clones is absent; for the studies checked, an unresolved V gene accounts for under half, and the remainder has no known explanation. For this sample the table gives 80,000 or so clones, of which around 90% were detected only once. The ten top clones hold over 0.15% of the sample.

This clone has just one count. What antigen it recognizes has not been identified. No clone much larger than this one lies a single base away; base qualities are absent. This TCR was recovered from an adult with an advanced solid tumor such as melanoma, head and neck, liver or kidney cancer. The sequencing used CD4+ or CD8+ T cells sorted from blood, collected in a trial of the OX40 agonist ivuxolimab. The chain links TRBV27 with TRBJ2-1; TRBD1 matches 9 bases in the middle. CDR3 region: CASRGQGSYNEQFF. The DNA is TGTGCCAGCAGGGGACAGGGCTCCTACAATGAGCAGTTCTTC.